This T cell receptor (beta chain) was captured by sequencing in a study of Graves' ophthalmopathy and Graves' hyperthyroidism. Study-level results: The blood repertoire also included most expanded thyroid clonotypes above 0.001 frequency. Ophthalmopathy progression predictions by the model showed approximately 79% specificity and approximately 67% sensitivity.

The CDR3 is 15 amino acids. V trimming: 5 bases; J trimming: 4 bases; junction bases outside the gene matches: 6. Germline V CDR1 and CDR2: LNHNV, YYDKDF (reference sequence). Concerning this clonotype: Its antigen is unidentified.

Moderate-to-severe activity, CAS at least 3, NOSPECS at least 4 and duration under 3 months characterized donors with ophthalmopathy. Ineligible for inclusion were patients with other autoimmune diseases, uncontrolled infections, pregnancy or lactation. For repertoire sequencing, the TCR beta CDR3 regions were amplified from RNA transcripts. HTBI primers were employed in first-round RT-PCR, then a second-round multiplex PCR followed. MiXCR, applied by TCRdb to the multiplex PCR reads, yields one record per CDR3 protein. This table has under 400,000 distinct CDR3 sequences, about 17% appearing once. The clonotype originates from an adult man with Graves' ophthalmopathy. Sequencing was performed on peripheral blood. The gene calls are TRBV15 and TRBJ1-2, with 11 bases aligning to TRBD1. CDR3 residues: CATSLRTGGGYGYTF. The CDR3 nucleotides are TGTGCCACCAGCTTACGGACAGGGGGCGGCTATGGCTACACCTTC. Using reference TRBV15 and TRBJ1-2 for the parts outside the CDR3, the full variable domain is DAMVIQNPRYQVTQFGKPVTLSCSQTLNHNVMYWYQQKSSQAPKLLFHYYDKDFNNEADTPDNFQSRRPNTSFCFLDIRSPGLGDTAMYLCATSLRTGGGYGYTFGSGTRLTVV.